Shown below are 9 T cell receptor beta chains from a single sample sequenced in a study of blood T cell repertoires in COVID-19. This table comes from immunoSEQ multiplex PCR, and its TCRdb copy is limited to in-frame clones, with some not included. Altogether approximately 390,000 clones are present, about 89% being singletons, with the ten largest covering about 2.5%. Source material: peripheral blood. The receptors stem from a woman between 55 and 75 years old with COVID-19, enrolled during active disease.

CDR3 bases: TGCGCCAGCAGCGATCCGGGACAGGGTACAACCGGGGAGCTGTTTTTT. Its protein product is CASSDPGQGTTGELFF. The chain uses TRBV5-1 and TRBJ2-2; 9 bases fit TRBD1. The CDR3 is made up of 16 amino acids. Trimming at V came to 4 bases and at J to 5 bases, leaving 9 bases not matched to a gene. CDR1 and CDR2 (germline): SGHRS, YFSETQ.

This chain links TRBV5-1 with TRBJ2-5; D ambiguous. CDR1 SGHRS and CDR2 YFSETQ come from the germline V gene. Trimming removed 0 bases at V and 5 bases at J, with 8 bases between. This CDR3 is built from 13 residues. The CDR3: CASSLGMRETQYF. CDR3 coding DNA: TGCGCCAGCAGCTTGGGGATGCGGGAGACCCAGTACTTC.

J is TRBJ2-2 and V is TRBV7-2; 14 bases align to TRBD2. CDR3 length equals 17 residues. Unmatched junction bases numbered 5, after V lost 3 bases and J lost 5 bases. CDR1 SGHTA and CDR2 FQGNSA come from the germline V gene. CDR3 sequence: CASSFGLAGGGTGELFF. Written as DNA, the CDR3 is TGTGCCAGCAGCTTCGGACTAGCGGGGGGCGGTACCGGGGAGCTGTTTTTT.

This clone occurred once. The chain is built from TRBV5-1 and TRBJ2-2, with a tentative D call TRBD2 (5 bases). Germline assignment: CDR1 SGHRS and CDR2 YFSETQ. This CDR3 spans 17 amino acids. V was clipped by 5 bases and J by 3 bases, with 20 bases between them. This CDR3 reads CASRETPTAGDTGELFF. The CDR3 DNA follows: TGCGCCAGCAGGGAAACACCAACCGCCGGGGACACCGGGGAGCTGTTTTTT.

Concerning this clone: Other nucleotide sequences in the sample specify the same CDR3. V and J are TRBV7-9 and TRBJ2-5, with TRBD2 identical over 7 bases. CDR1 is SEHNR and CDR2 is FQNEAQ in the germline V gene (reference sequence). The CDR3 loop spans 14 amino acids. Trimming took 1 base from V and 1 from J; bases not matched to a gene: 0. CDR3 residues: CASSLGLAQETQYF. The CDR3 DNA reads as TGTGCCAGCAGCTTAGGACTAGCCCAAGAGACCCAGTACTTC.

CDR3 in amino acids: CSVRGTLRSSEQYF. DNA for the CDR3: TGCAGCGTTCGCGGGACTCTTAGATCGTCCGAGCAGTACTTC. The V and J genes are TRBV29-1 and TRBJ2-7, with D tentatively TRBD2 (6 bases). V was pared by 5 bases and J by 6 bases, with 20 bases between. Germline loops: CDR1 SQVTM, CDR2 ANQGSEA. The CDR3 is 14 residues long.

This clone was detected only once. The J gene is TRBJ1-6, the V gene TRBV7-3; TRBD1 agrees at 8 bases. Trimming at V came to 0 bases and at J to 9 bases, leaving 7 bases not matched to a gene. Germline assignment: CDR1 SGHTA and CDR2 FQGTGA. The CDR3 extends over 16 amino acids. The CDR3: CASSLTGGTGGSPLHF. The CDR3 bases are TGTGCCAGCAGCTTAACGGGGGGGACAGGAGGTTCACCCCTCCACTTT.

The V and J genes are TRBV2 and TRBJ2-7; 7 nucleotides line up with TRBD2. The CDR3 loop spans 13 amino acids. From germline, CDR1 is SNHLY and CDR2 FYNNEI. Losses at the gene ends were 0 bases for V and 7 bases for J; bases not matched to a gene: 3. DNA for the CDR3: TGTGCCAGCAGTGAAGCGCCCGGGGGGGAGCAGTACTTC. Protein product: CASSEAPGGEQYF.

The gene calls are TRBV3-1 (or the pseudogene TRBV3-2) and TRBJ2-6, with D hard to call. The CDR3 totals 19 residues. V was pared by 0 bases and J by 0 bases, with 15 bases between. The germline gives CDR1 LGHDT, CDR2 YNNKEL (reference sequence). This chain's CDR3 is CASSQDGSWSPSGANVLTF. DNA for the CDR3: TGTGCCAGCAGCCAAGATGGCTCCTGGTCCCCCTCTGGGGCCAACGTCCTGACTTTC.